The rows below give T cell receptor beta chains drawn from one sample of a study of blood T cell repertoires in COVID-19. The table came from immunoSEQ multiplex PCR; TCRdb's copy has only in-frame clones and leaves some out. Seen here are 76,000 or so clones, almost 85% observed once, and the top ten hold around 10%. Input material: peripheral blood. All receptors come from a man aged 45-65 years with acute or convalescent COVID-19. Both conserved end residues are part of each CDR3. The D gene is left open where the match is weak. Part of the rows lack a size; the others show once, few, many or a class for expanded clones.

TRBV29-1,TRBJ1-2,NA,few,CSVEDRQANYGYTF,TGCAGCGTTGAAGATCGACAGGCCAACTATGGCTACACCTTC
TRBV5-5,TRBJ2-7,TRBD1,NA,CASSLGQAQEIYEQYF,TGTGCCAGCAGCCTCGGACAGGCACAGGAGATATACGAGCAGTACTTC
TRBV24-1,TRBJ2-5,TRBD1,NA,CATSDAGTGGQETQYF,TGTGCCACCAGTGATGCCGGGACAGGGGGACAAGAGACCCAGTACTTC
TRBV19,TRBJ1-5,NA,NA,CASSMSQNQPQHF,TGTGCCAGTAGTATGTCACAGAATCAGCCCCAGCATTTT
TRBV5-6,TRBJ2-1,TRBD2,NA,CASSSQAGAVNEQFF,TGTGCCAGCAGCTCCCAAGCGGGAGCGGTCAATGAGCAGTTCTTC
TRBV28,TRBJ2-1,TRBD1,NA,CASRPEDRVYNEQFF,TGTGCCAGCAGACCCGAGGACAGGGTCTACAATGAGCAGTTCTTC
TRBV28,TRBJ2-5,NA,NA,CASSLSGWETQYF,TGTGCCAGCAGTTTATCGGGATGGGAGACCCAGTACTTC
TRBV28,TRBJ1-1,NA,NA,CASSFHRLNTEAFF,TGTGCCAGCAGTTTTCACAGGCTGAACACTGAAGCTTTCTTT
TRBV6-2/TRBV6-3,TRBJ1-1,TRBD1,NA,CASSQPGQGRAFF,TGTGCCAGCAGTCAACCGGGACAGGGAAGGGCTTTCTTT
TRBV6-2/TRBV6-3,TRBJ2-1,TRBD1,NA,CASSQTGGREQFF,TGTGCCAGCAGTCAAACAGGGGGCCGTGAGCAGTTCTTC
TRBV29-1,TRBJ2-7,TRBD2,NA,CSAITGLAAYEQYF,TGCAGCGCAATAACGGGACTAGCGGCTTACGAGCAGTACTTC
TRBV6-2/TRBV6-3,TRBJ2-1,TRBD2,NA,CASSYSGLALGEQFF,TGTGCCAGCAGTTACTCGGGACTAGCCCTGGGTGAGCAGTTCTTC
TRBV6-5,TRBJ1-2,NA,NA,CASRDTNYGYTF,TGTGCCAGCAGAGACACTAACTATGGCTACACCTTC
TRBV28,TRBJ2-1,NA,NA,CASSLRGEQFF,TGTGCCAGCAGTCTCAGGGGTGAGCAGTTCTTC
TRBV2,TRBJ1-1,NA,few,CARAVGGNTEAFF,TGTGCCAGGGCGGTCGGGGGGAACACTGAAGCTTTCTTT
TRBV6-2/TRBV6-3,TRBJ1-5,NA,NA,CASSYVRPDSNQPQHF,TGTGCCAGCAGTTACGTCCGTCCAGATAGCAATCAGCCCCAGCATTTT
TRBV9,TRBJ1-5,NA,NA,CASSVGGEGQPQHF,TGTGCCAGCAGCGTAGGGGGGGAGGGACAGCCCCAGCATTTT
TRBV29-1,TRBJ1-1,NA,NA,CSVRRGGTEAFF,TGCAGCGTGAGACGGGGAGGTACTGAAGCTTTCTTT
TRBV7-3,TRBJ2-7,NA,NA,CASSSTDTYEQYF,TGTGCCAGCAGCTCGACAGATACCTACGAGCAGTACTTC
TRBV6-5,TRBJ1-3,NA,once,CASSYASRGDTIYF,TGTGCCAGCAGTTACGCCAGCAGGGGAGACACCATATATTTT
TRBV4-3,TRBJ1-2,NA,NA,CASSQDLQASSYGYTF,TGCGCCAGCAGCCAAGATTTACAGGCCTCTAGTTATGGCTACACCTTC
TRBV29-1,TRBJ2-7,TRBD1,once,CSVATDRGEHEQYF,TGCAGCGTTGCGACGGACAGGGGGGAACACGAGCAGTACTTC
TRBV5-1,TRBJ2-7,TRBD2,NA,CASSLGSSGVSQSREQYF,TGCGCCAGCAGCTTGGGTTCTAGCGGAGTTTCACAGTCTCGTGAGCAGTACTTC
TRBV19,TRBJ1-5,NA,NA,CASSTSTGKDQPQHF,TGTGCCAGTAGTACCTCCACAGGGAAGGACCAGCCCCAGCATTTT
TRBV7-2,TRBJ1-2,TRBD1,NA,CASSWGDSRPYGYTF,TGTGCCAGCAGCTGGGGGGACAGTAGACCCTATGGCTACACCTTC
TRBV27,TRBJ2-3,TRBD1,NA,CASSFGTGDPDTQYF,TGTGCCAGCAGTTTCGGGACAGGGGACCCAGATACGCAGTATTTT
TRBV12-1,TRBJ2-7,NA,few,CASSSSRDRVYEQYF,TGTGCCAGCAGCTCCTCCCGGGACAGGGTGTACGAGCAGTACTTC
TRBV7-6,TRBJ2-1,TRBD2,NA,CASSSSSGTALGQFF,TGTGCCAGCAGCTCTTCTAGCGGCACTGCCTTGGGGCAGTTCTTC
TRBV27,TRBJ2-3,NA,NA,CASNLRGSFTDTQYF,TGTGCCAGCAACCTCCGGGGTTCTTTCACAGATACGCAGTATTTT
TRBV10-3,TRBJ1-1,NA,NA,CAISETDSVTEAFF,TGTGCCATCAGTGAAACTGATTCGGTCACTGAAGCTTTCTTT
TRBV7-2,TRBJ2-1,TRBD2,NA,CASGTGLAGGAYNEQFF,TGTGCCAGCGGAACCGGACTAGCGGGGGGTGCCTACAATGAGCAGTTCTTC
TRBV19,TRBJ2-4,TRBD1,NA,CASSSPGGVAKNIQYF,TGTGCCAGTAGTAGCCCAGGGGGAGTAGCCAAAAACATTCAGTACTTC